This T cell receptor beta chain was found in a study of early T cells in non-severe SARS-CoV-2 infection. V gave up 7 bases and J gave up 2 bases; unmatched junction bases: 5. The CDR3 has 13 amino acids. Germline V gene data show CDR1 as SNHLY and CDR2 as FYNNEI. The library protocol tagged individual cDNA molecules with unique molecular identifiers. TCRdb fed the 5' RACE reads into MiXCR, producing one record per CDR3 protein. The sample holds some 56,000 distinct CDR3 sequences, around 15% seen once. The input for sequencing was whole blood, taken at baseline. This chain joins TRBV2 and TRBJ2-7; 7 bases are a match to TRBD2. The TCR sequence derives from an adult who was a healthcare worker with PCR-confirmed SARS-CoV-2 infection or an uninfected control (not recorded which). Written as DNA, the CDR3 is TGTGCCAGCAAGTGGGAGGGTACCTACGAGCAGTACTTC. It yields the protein CASKWEGTYEQYF. The full variable domain, with the rest looked up from reference TRBV2 and TRBJ2-7, is EPEVTQTPSHQVTQMGQEVILRCVPISNHLYFYWYRQILGQKVEFLVSFYNNEISEKSEIFDDQFSVERPDGSNFTLKIRSTKLEDSAMYFCASKWEGTYEQYFGPGTRLTVT.